These T cell receptor beta chains were read from a single sample in a study of shared clonotypes between healthy human individuals. The data were produced by immunoSEQ multiplex PCR, yet TCRdb's version contains in-frame clones alone and is incomplete. This table holds about 2 million clones, 85% to 95% found once. Material: naive CD4+ T cells sorted from blood. These receptors were taken from a man aged 18 to 29 in good health. CDR3s include the opening cysteine and the closing phenylalanine or tryptophan. D genes are given only for firm matches. Clone size, where shown, is once, few, many, or a class for clones that have expanded.

TRBJ1-2,NA,TRBV18,TRBD1,CASSPPVDRGHGYTF,TGTGCCAGCTCACCACCGGTGGACAGGGGACATGGCTACACCTTC
TRBJ2-7,NA,TRBV29-1,TRBD2,CSVGREGLYEQYF,TGCAGCGTTGGACGGGAGGGGCTCTACGAGCAGTACTTC
TRBJ2-2,NA,TRBV29-1,NA,CSVKGVGGAGELFF,TGCAGCGTTAAGGGGGTTGGAGGAGCCGGGGAGCTGTTTTTT
TRBJ1-4,NA,TRBV9,NA,CASSSSTGGAEKLFF,TGTGCCAGCAGCTCTTCCACAGGTGGAGCTGAAAAACTGTTTTTT
TRBJ1-4,NA,TRBV2,NA,CASSMREATNEKLFF,TGTGCCAGCAGTATGAGGGAAGCAACTAATGAAAAACTGTTTTTT
TRBJ2-1,NA,TRBV5-4,TRBD2,CASSGGLAGGNSRNEQFF,TGTGCCAGCAGCGGGGGACTAGCGGGAGGGAACTCAAGGAATGAGCAGTTCTTC
TRBJ2-3,once,TRBV5-4,TRBD2,CASSFGTSGPDTQYF,TGTGCCAGCAGCTTTGGGACTAGCGGCCCAGATACGCAGTATTTT
TRBJ1-4,NA,TRBV5-1,NA,CASTREGGTNEKLFF,TGCGCCAGCACCCGAGAGGGGGGAACTAATGAAAAACTGTTTTTT
TRBJ1-2,NA,TRBV7-9,NA,CASSLSAPNYTF,TGTGCCAGCAGCTTGTCGGCACCCAACTACACCTTC
TRBJ2-7,NA,TRBV4-1,TRBD2,CASSHTQERGGQYEQYF,TGCGCCAGCAGCCATACCCAGGAGCGGGGGGGCCAGTACGAGCAGTACTTC
TRBJ2-1,NA,TRBV11-3,TRBD1,CASSWQGANEQFF,TGTGCCAGCAGCTGGCAGGGGGCGAATGAGCAGTTCTTC
TRBJ1-4,NA,TRBV28,NA,CASSNNSGTNEKLFF,TGTGCCAGCAGCAATAACAGCGGAACTAATGAAAAACTGTTTTTT
TRBJ1-2,NA,TRBV10-3,NA,CAISELQDYGYTF,TGTGCCATCAGTGAGTTACAGGACTATGGCTACACCTTC
TRBJ2-7,NA,TRBV19,TRBD1,CASSSGQAGEQYF,TGTGCCAGCTCCTCGGGACAGGCTGGCGAGCAGTACTTC
TRBJ2-5,NA,TRBV18,NA,CASSPPLGAETQYF,TGTGCCAGCTCACCACCTCTGGGTGCGGAGACCCAGTACTTC
TRBJ1-1,NA,TRBV29-1,TRBD1,CSARQGSGSEAFF,TGCAGCGCACGACAGGGATCGGGGTCTGAAGCTTTCTTT
TRBJ2-4,NA,TRBV18,NA,CASSPRDQRGLAKNIQYF,TGTGCCAGCTCACCAAGAGATCAACGGGGACTAGCCAAAAACATTCAGTACTTC
TRBJ1-1,once,TRBV5-4,NA,CASSLLNTEAFF,TGTGCCAGCAGTTTGTTGAACACTGAAGCTTTCTTT
TRBJ1-2,NA,TRBV6-5,NA,CASSSLEQEGNYGYTF,TGTGCCAGCAGTTCCCTCGAACAGGAGGGGAACTATGGCTACACCTTC
TRBJ1-4,NA,TRBV18,TRBD1,CASSPPGTVGEKLFF,TGTGCCAGCTCACCACCTGGGACAGTCGGCGAAAAACTGTTTTTT
TRBJ2-7,NA,TRBV19,NA,CASSGGVENTYEQYF,TGTGCCAGTAGCGGTGGAGTAGAGAATACCTACGAGCAGTACTTC
TRBJ2-3,NA,TRBV7-9,TRBD2,CASSLWDSGRRADTQYF,TGTGCCAGCAGCTTGTGGGACAGCGGGAGGAGAGCAGATACGCAGTATTTT
TRBJ2-1,NA,TRBV5-8,NA,CASSLGAYSYNEQFF,TGTGCCAGCAGCTTGGGGGCTTACTCCTACAATGAGCAGTTCTTC
TRBJ1-1,NA,TRBV11-2,NA,CASSLGAQGMNTEAFF,TGTGCCAGCAGCTTAGGGGCGCAGGGAATGAACACTGAAGCTTTCTTT
TRBJ2-2,once,TRBV18,NA,CASSLRTANTGELFF,TGTGCCAGCTCACTCCGGACTGCTAACACCGGGGAGCTGTTTTTT
TRBJ2-3,NA,TRBV4-1,TRBD2,CASSQALAGGSDTQYF,TGCGCCAGCAGCCAAGCGCTAGCGGGAGGCTCAGATACGCAGTATTTT
TRBJ2-3,NA,TRBV30,TRBD2,CAWSVRLADTDTQYF,TGTGCCTGGAGTGTAAGGCTAGCGGACACAGATACGCAGTATTTT
TRBJ2-2,NA,TRBV15,TRBD1,CATRGTGVAGELFF,TGTGCCACCAGGGGGACAGGGGTTGCCGGGGAGCTGTTTTTT
TRBJ2-3,NA,TRBV5-1,NA,CASSLSGGVSTDTQYF,TGCGCCAGCAGCTTGAGTGGCGGGGTTAGCACAGATACGCAGTATTTT